These T cell receptor beta chains were read from a single sample in a study of T cell changes during pregnancy in multiple sclerosis. Assay: immunoSEQ multiplex PCR; the TCRdb copy retains only in-frame clones and omits some. The repertoire holds roughly 32,000 clones, with around nine tenths as singletons. The input for sequencing was CD8+ T cells from peripheral blood mononuclear cells, taken in the third trimester of pregnancy. The receptor set was obtained from a female donor with multiple sclerosis, enrolled in a pregnancy study. Both conserved end residues are part of each CDR3. D genes are given only for firm matches. Expanded clones get a size class; other rows say once, few or many, or leave the size out.

clone size | D gene | J gene | V gene | CDR3 DNA | CDR3 protein
. | . | TRBJ2-7 | TRBV2 | TGTGCCAGCAGTGTGGGGGTGAGCGGGTCAAACGAGCAGTACTTC | CASSVGVSGSNEQYF
. | . | TRBJ2-1 | TRBV5-8 | TGTGCCAGCAGCTTCCGGGAGCTGGGAAATGAGCAGTTCTTC | CASSFRELGNEQFF
once | . | TRBJ1-1 | TRBV5-1 | TGCGCCAGCAGCCAGGTGAACACTGAAGCTTTCTTT | CASSQVNTEAFF
. | TRBD1 | TRBJ1-2 | TRBV30 | TGTGCCTGTGACGGACAGGGAATCTATGGCTACACCTTC | CACDGQGIYGYTF
. | . | TRBJ2-7 | TRBV6-4 | TGTGCCAGCAGGGCCGTGTTTGAGCAGTACTTC | CASRAVFEQYF
. | TRBD1 | TRBJ2-1 | TRBV6-5 | TGTGCCAGCAGTTCGGACAGGGTGCGGTACAATGAGCAGTTCTTC | CASSSDRVRYNEQFF
. | TRBD1 | TRBJ1-1 | TRBV2 | TGTGCCAGCAGCGGGACAGGGTCGGGCACTGAAGCTTTCTTT | CASSGTGSGTEAFF
. | . | TRBJ1-4 | TRBV19 | TGTGCCAGTAGTATGGAACGGGGGGTCCTGGAAAAACTGTTTTTT | CASSMERGVLEKLFF
. | . | TRBJ1-1 | TRBV7-9 | TGTGCCAGCAGCTTAGAGCCGAACACTGAAGCTTTCTTT | CASSLEPNTEAFF
. | . | TRBJ2-2 | TRBV27 | TGTGCCAGCAGTTTATTGGGGACTTCGAACACCGGGGAGCTGTTTTTT | CASSLLGTSNTGELFF
. | . | TRBJ2-7 | TRBV27 | TGTGCCAGCAGTCTCCAGGGGCCCTACGAGCAGTACTTC | CASSLQGPYEQYF
. | . | TRBJ1-1 | TRBV4-3 | TGCGCCAGCAGCCGGCACTCGTGGGCGTTCGAGGGAGACACTGAAGCTTTCTTT | CASSRHSWAFEGDTEAFF
. | . | TRBJ2-7 | TRBV18 | TGTGCCAGCTCACCAGGCATTCCCTACGAGCAGTACTTC | CASSPGIPYEQYF
. | TRBD1 | TRBJ2-7 | TRBV13 | TGTGCCAGCAGTCTTACAGGGGGATGGCGCGAGCAGTACTTC | CASSLTGGWREQYF
. | TRBD2 | TRBJ2-1 | TRBV5-6 | TGTGCCAGCAGCAGGGGGCGGGGGGGCGAGTTCTTC | CASSRGRGGEFF
. | . | TRBJ2-6 | TRBV9 | TGTGCCAGCAGCCCCGGGGGCTCTGGGGCCAACGTCCTGACTTTC | CASSPGGSGANVLTF
. | . | TRBJ2-1 | TRBV19 | TGTGCCAGTAGTACATTGGCTAGTAACTACAATGAGCAGTTCTTC | CASSTLASNYNEQFF
few | . | TRBJ1-1 | TRBV9 | TGTGCCAGCAGCGCCATCACCAGGGATAGAGCTGAAGCTTTCTTT | CASSAITRDRAEAFF
. | TRBD1 | TRBJ1-2 | TRBV11-2 | TGTGCCAGCAGCTTAGGGCCCTCGGACAGGTCTGTCCACTATGGCTACACCTTC | CASSLGPSDRSVHYGYTF
. | . | TRBJ1-2 | TRBV18 | TGTGCCAGCTCACCACCGACAGATAAGTACTATGGCTACACCTTC | CASSPPTDKYYGYTF
. | . | TRBJ1-5 | TRBV19 | TGTGCCAGTAGATGGGGCAGGGACAATCAGCCCCAGCATTTT | CASRWGRDNQPQHF
. | . | TRBJ1-1 | TRBV9 | TGTGCCAGCAGCATCTCAGGGGATTGGAACACTGAAGCTTTCTTT | CASSISGDWNTEAFF
. | TRBD1 | TRBJ1-5 | TRBV2 | TGTGCCAGCAGGGAAGGACAGGGCGCGGAGCGGCCCCAGCATTTT | CASREGQGAERPQHF
few | . | TRBJ1-1 | TRBV5-4 | TGTGCCAGCAGCTTGGAGGAGGGGCTCGGTACTGAAGCTTTCTTT | CASSLEEGLGTEAFF
. | . | TRBJ2-1 | TRBV5-6 | TGTGCCAGCAAACTGGGAGGGGGCAATGAGCAGTTCTTC | CASKLGGGNEQFF
. | TRBD2 | TRBJ2-1 | TRBV13 | TGTGCCAGCAGCTTAGGGCTAGCGGGGGGGAATGAGCAGTTCTTC | CASSLGLAGGNEQFF
once | TRBD1 | TRBJ1-2 | TRBV6-1 | TGTGCCAGCGGGACAGTCTATGGCTACACCTTC | CASGTVYGYTF
. | . | TRBJ2-7 | TRBV7-9 | TGTGCCAGCAGCTCTCACAGGGAGGGACTCTACGAGCAGTACTTC | CASSSHREGLYEQYF
once | TRBD1 | TRBJ2-3 | TRBV12-5 | TGTGCTAGTGGTTTTCTCCGGGACAGGGGGTGGTCAGATACGCAGTATTTT | CASGFLRDRGWSDTQYF